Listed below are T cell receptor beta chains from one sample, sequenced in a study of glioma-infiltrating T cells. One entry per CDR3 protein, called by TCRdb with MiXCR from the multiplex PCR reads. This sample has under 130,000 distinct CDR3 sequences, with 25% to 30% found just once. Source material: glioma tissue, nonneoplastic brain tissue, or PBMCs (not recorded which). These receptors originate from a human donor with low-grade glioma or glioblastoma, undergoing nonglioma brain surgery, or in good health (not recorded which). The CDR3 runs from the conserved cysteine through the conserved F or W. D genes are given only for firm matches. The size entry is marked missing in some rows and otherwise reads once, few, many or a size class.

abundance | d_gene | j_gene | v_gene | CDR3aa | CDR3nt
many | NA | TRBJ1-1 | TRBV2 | CASSDDYTEAFF | TGTGCCAGCAGTGATGACTACACTGAAGCTTTCTTT
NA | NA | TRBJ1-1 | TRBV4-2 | CASSQVGAKASAEAFF | TGTGCCAGCAGCCAAGTGGGGGCCAAGGCTTCCGCTGAAGCTTTCTTT
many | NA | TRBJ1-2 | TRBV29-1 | CSVEDPPHGGYTF | TGCAGCGTTGAAGATCCTCCCCATGGGGGCTACACCTTC
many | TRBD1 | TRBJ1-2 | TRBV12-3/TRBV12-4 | CASRSRGKGYGYTF | TGTGCCAGCAGGAGCAGGGGGAAGGGTTATGGCTACACCTTC
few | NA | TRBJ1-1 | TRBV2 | CASVGILVNTEAFF | TGTGCCAGCGTGGGAATTCTCGTGAACACTGAAGCTTTCTTT
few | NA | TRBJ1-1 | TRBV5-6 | CASSLVRGPTEAFF | TGTGCCAGCAGCTTGGTTCGGGGTCCCACTGAAGCTTTCTTT
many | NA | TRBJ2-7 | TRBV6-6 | CASSYSLQDSVQYF | TGTGCCAGCAGTTACTCGCTACAGGATTCTGTGCAGTACTTC
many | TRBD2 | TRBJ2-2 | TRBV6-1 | CAMGLANTGELFF | TGTGCCATGGGACTAGCGAACACCGGGGAGCTGTTTTTT
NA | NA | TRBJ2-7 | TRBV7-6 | CASSPPGGRSLGVNEQYF | TGTGCCAGCAGCCCACCCGGGGGCCGGAGCCTAGGGGTAAACGAGCAGTACTTC
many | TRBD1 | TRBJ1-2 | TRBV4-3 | CASSQGTGANYGYTF | TGCGCCAGCAGCCAGGGGACAGGGGCTAACTATGGCTACACCTTC
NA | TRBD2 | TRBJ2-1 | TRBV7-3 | CASSFAGTNNGQFF | TGTGCCAGCAGCTTTGCCGGGACTAACAATGGGCAGTTCTTC
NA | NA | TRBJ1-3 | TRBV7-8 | CASSADRGNTIYF | TGTGCCAGCAGCGCAGACAGGGGAAACACCATATATTTT
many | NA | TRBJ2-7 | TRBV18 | CASSSGPVSEQYF | TGTGCCAGCTCATCTGGACCAGTAAGTGAGCAGTACTTC
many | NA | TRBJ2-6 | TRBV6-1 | CASSWSPPTSGANVLTF | TGTGCCAGCAGTTGGTCACCACCCACTTCTGGGGCCAACGTCCTGACTTTC
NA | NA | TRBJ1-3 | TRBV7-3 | CASSHVTVQASGITIYF | TGTGCCAGCAGCCACGTGACGGTTCAGGCGTCTGGAATCACCATATATTTT
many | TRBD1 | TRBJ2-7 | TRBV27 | CASSFSGGYEQYF | TGTGCCAGCAGTTTCTCAGGGGGCTACGAGCAGTACTTC
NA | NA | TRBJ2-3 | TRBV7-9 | CASSSGTRARADTQYF | TGTGCCAGCAGCTCAGGTACACGAGCAAGGGCAGATACGCAGTATTTT
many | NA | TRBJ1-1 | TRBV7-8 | CASSPIGMANTEAFF | TGTGCCAGCAGCCCAATTGGGATGGCGAACACTGAAGCTTTCTTT
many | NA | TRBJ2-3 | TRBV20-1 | CSARPGVYADTQYF | TGCAGTGCTAGACCAGGAGTTTATGCAGATACGCAGTATTTT
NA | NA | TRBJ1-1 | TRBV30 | CAWNPPANTEAFF | TGTGCCTGGAACCCCCCCGCCAATACTGAAGCTTTCTTT
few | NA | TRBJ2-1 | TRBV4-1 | CASSRAGRDGQFF | TGCGCCAGCAGCAGGGCGGGACGGGATGGGCAGTTCTTC
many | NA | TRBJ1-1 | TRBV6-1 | CASITNQRNTEAFF | TGTGCCAGCATAACAAATCAGCGGAACACTGAAGCTTTCTTT
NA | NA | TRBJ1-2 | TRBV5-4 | CASSLYGQNNYGYTF | TGTGCCAGCAGCTTGTACGGGCAGAATAACTATGGCTACACCTTC
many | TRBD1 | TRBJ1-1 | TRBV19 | CATDREANTEAFF | TGTGCCACGGACAGGGAGGCGAACACTGAAGCTTTCTTT
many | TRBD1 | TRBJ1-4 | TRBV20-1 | CSALYRGREKLFF | TGCAGTGCCCTATACAGGGGGAGAGAAAAACTGTTTTTT
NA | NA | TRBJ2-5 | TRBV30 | CAWTTGGLSQETQYF | TGTGCCTGGACCACCGGGGGGCTCTCTCAAGAGACCCAGTACTTC
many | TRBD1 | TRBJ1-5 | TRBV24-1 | CATSEPGQGRDQPQHF | TGTGCCACCAGTGAACCGGGACAGGGGCGAGATCAGCCCCAGCATTTT
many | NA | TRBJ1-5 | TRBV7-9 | CASSRGEGYQPQHF | TGTGCCAGCAGCCGCGGGGAGGGGTATCAGCCCCAGCATTTT
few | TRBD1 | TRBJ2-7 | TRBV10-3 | CATCPGQGPHYEQYF | TGTGCCACTTGTCCGGGACAGGGGCCTCACTACGAGCAGTACTTC
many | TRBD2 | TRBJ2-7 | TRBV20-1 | CSVPGLVASEQYF | TGCAGTGTACCGGGACTAGTGGCGTCCGAGCAGTACTTC
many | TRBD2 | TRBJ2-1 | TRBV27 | CASSLLKGLAGNEQFF | TGTGCCAGCAGTTTATTGAAGGGACTAGCGGGGAATGAGCAGTTCTTC
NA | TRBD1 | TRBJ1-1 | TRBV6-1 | CASRQGVNTEAFF | TGTGCCAGCAGACAGGGGGTGAACACTGAAGCTTTCTTT